These 28 T cell receptor beta chains were sequenced from one sample in a study of OX40 agonist ivuxolimab in advanced cancers. Clones were sequenced by immunoSEQ multiplex PCR, and TCRdb holds only the in-frame ones, with some missing. The table shows fewer than 90,000 clones, with 87% occurring only once. The specimen was CD4+ or CD8+ T cells sorted from blood, collected in a trial of the OX40 agonist ivuxolimab. These receptors all stem from an adult with an advanced solid tumor such as melanoma, head and neck, liver or kidney cancer.

V usage is TRBV11-2 and J usage is TRBJ1-2, with D possibly matching TRBD1 (5 bases). Germline V CDR1 and CDR2: SGHAT, FQNNGV. Trimming took off 5 bases at V and 1 base at J, with 11 bases between the two ends. The CDR3 is 14 residues long. CDR3 bases: TGTGCCAGCAGCCCCGGACACAGTAACTATGGCTACACCTTC. Its protein is CASSPGHSNYGYTF.

The chain carries TRBV11-1 and TRBJ2-2; TRBD2 matches at 10 bases. Trimming cost V 1 base and J 7 bases; bases outside gene matches: 6. CDR1 is SGHAT, CDR2 FQDESV, per germline (reference sequence). This CDR3 spans 16 amino acids. The CDR3 DNA sequence: TGTGCCAGCAGCTTAGAAGCGGGAGGGCATCTCGGGGAGCTGTTTTTT. Its translation: CASSLEAGGHLGELFF.

The rearrangement links TRBV30 to TRBJ2-5; either TRBD1 or TRBD2 may fit D (6 bases each). Per the germline V gene, CDR1 is GTSNPN and CDR2 is SVGIG (reference sequence). The CDR3 covers 13 residues. The V end was cut by 2 bases, the J end by 5 bases, with 12 bases between. The CDR3 loop is CAWSPGAWETQYF. The CDR3 DNA reads as TGTGCCTGGAGTCCGGGGGCGTGGGAGACCCAGTACTTC.

The sample holds one count of this clone. The chain combines TRBV30 with TRBJ1-2; 8 bases align to TRBD1. After removal of 5 bases from V and 8 bases from J, the junction contained 10 bases not matched to a gene. The CDR3 is 13 residues long. CDR1 GTSNPN and CDR2 SVGIG come from the germline V gene (reference sequence). The CDR3 loop reads CAWDRRTGYGYTF. Written as DNA, the CDR3 is TGTGCCTGGGACAGGCGGACAGGGTACGGCTACACCTTC.

This chain connects TRBV15 to TRBJ2-7; TRBD2 aligns across 10 bases. V lost 9 bases to trimming and J lost 1 base; unmatched junction nucleotides: 6. The CDR3 has 14 residues. The germline V gene encodes CDR1 LNHNV and CDR2 YYDKDF (reference sequence). CDR3 protein: CATGQREGSYEQYF. In nucleotides, the CDR3 is TGTGCCACTGGACAGCGGGAGGGGTCCTACGAGCAGTACTTC.

The V call is TRBV9, the J call TRBJ1-2; 12 positions agree with TRBD1. This CDR3 has 16 amino acids. V shed 0 bases, J shed 7 bases, and the junction held 7 bases outside the gene matches. The germline V gene has CDR1 SGDLS and CDR2 YYNGEE. The CDR3 region is CASSVDPGTGGLGYTF. CDR3 DNA: TGTGCCAGCAGCGTAGACCCTGGGACAGGGGGCCTTGGCTACACCTTC.

This sequence joins TRBV10-3 and TRBJ2-6, with unresolved D. CDR3 size: 16 residues. CDR1 is ENHRY, CDR2 SYGVKD, per germline. V was shortened by 7 bases and J by 4 bases, with 17 bases between the two germline ends. This chain's CDR3 is CAINDQAYLGANVLTF. DNA for the CDR3: TGTGCCATCAACGATCAGGCTTACTTGGGGGCCAACGTCCTGACTTTC.

The chain uses TRBV6-6 and TRBJ1-6, with a weak D call TRBD1 (5 bases). V was shortened by 6 bases and J by 5 bases, with 8 bases between the two germline ends. The germline gives CDR1 MNHNY, CDR2 SVGAGI (reference sequence). The CDR3 extends over 13 amino acids. The CDR3 spells CASRPTDNSPLHF. The CDR3 DNA follows: TGTGCCAGCAGGCCGACAGATAATTCACCCCTCCACTTT.

The chain is built from TRBV29-1 and TRBJ2-3; 11 nucleotides agree with TRBD2. The CDR3 extends over 13 amino acids. V was pared by 3 bases and J by 6 bases, with 2 bases of the junction left unmatched. The germline V gene has CDR1 SQVTM and CDR2 ANQGSEA. As DNA, the CDR3 is TGCAGCGTTGAGGTAGCGGGAGGGGATACGCAGTATTTT. It encodes CSVEVAGGDTQYF.

This clone appeared a few times. CDR3 bases: TGTGCCAGCAGGGGACAGGCTGTGGAGACCCAGTACTTC. Its protein is CASRGQAVETQYF. This sequence joins TRBV6-1 and TRBJ2-5; TRBD1 aligns across 8 bases. Germline assignment: CDR1 MNHNS and CDR2 SASEGT. The CDR3 is made up of 13 amino acids. Trimming at V came to 6 bases and at J to 5 bases, leaving 5 bases not matched to a gene.

The chain carries TRBV7-3 and TRBJ1-2; TRBD1 agrees at 11 bases. Germline loops: CDR1 SGHTA, CDR2 FQGTGA. The CDR3 covers 13 residues. With 4 bases clipped from V and 7 bases from J, the junction kept 2 bases outside the gene matches. This chain's CDR3 is CASSWDRGSGYTF. Written as DNA, the CDR3 is TGTGCCAGCAGCTGGGACAGGGGGTCTGGCTACACCTTC.

The rearrangement uses TRBV10-1 and TRBJ2-1; no firm D call. The germline CDR1 and CDR2 sequences are WNHNN and SYGVQD (reference sequence). This CDR3 contains 13 residues. Between the trimmed V and J ends, which lost 5 bases and 7 bases, there was a span of 12 bases. CDR3 coding DNA: TGCGCCAGCAGTCTAAATATAGGGAATGAGCAGTTCTTC. This gives the protein CASSLNIGNEQFF.

This clone occurred a few times. The chain has TRBV5-5 and TRBJ2-5; weak D call: TRBD1 (7 bases). The CDR3 consists of 15 residues. Between the trimmed V and J ends, which lost 0 bases and 5 bases, there was a span of 14 bases. Germline V gene sequence: CDR1 SGHKS, CDR2 YYEKEE (reference sequence). DNA of the CDR3: TGTGCCAGCAGCTTGGCCGGAGGGGGCTGGGAGACCCAGTACTTC. Translation: CASSLAGGGWETQYF.

The CDR3 here is CASSLGANPYNEQFF. Written as DNA, the CDR3 is TGCGCCAGCAGCTTAGGAGCGAATCCCTACAATGAGCAGTTCTTC. J is TRBJ2-1 and V is TRBV5-1, with no clear D. From germline, CDR1 is SGHRS and CDR2 YFSETQ. The V and J ends lost 2 bases and 2 bases respectively, with 11 bases between them. The CDR3 contains 15 residues.

The gene calls are TRBV2 and TRBJ1-6; D possibly corresponds to TRBD1 (6 bases). V lost 6 bases and J 6 bases, leaving 15 bases between the germline ends. This CDR3 comprises 15 residues. Germline V gene lookup returns CDR1 SNHLY and CDR2 FYNNEI. The CDR3 DNA reads as TGTGCCAGCAGCCCGGACAGCAGCCTTAATTCACCCCTCCACTTT. Translated: CASSPDSSLNSPLHF.

This rearrangement joins TRBV25-1 to TRBJ2-1; TRBD1 might be the D (6 bases). Trimming shortened V by 5 bases and J by 4 bases, and 9 bases separated the two germline ends. The CDR3 runs 13 residues. Germline CDR1 and CDR2: MGHDK and SYGVNS. The CDR3 spells CASSKGGYNEQFF. The CDR3, as DNA: TGTGCCAGCAGTAAAGGGGGTTACAATGAGCAGTTCTTC.

The DNA of the CDR3 is TGTGCAAGTCGCTTAGACAGCTCTGGAAACACCATATATTTT. Encoded protein: CASRLDSSGNTIYF. The chain is built from TRBV12-2 and TRBJ1-3; TRBD1 was called by the table and not checked on the DNA. TRBV12-2 is a recognized pseudogene. This CDR3 contains 14 residues.

The chain employs TRBV7-2 and TRBJ2-5; the D call may be TRBD1 or TRBD2 (6 bases each). Germline V lookup: CDR1 SGHTA, CDR2 FQGNSA. The CDR3 has 14 residues. Trimming pared 4 bases from V and 4 bases from J, leaving 13 bases between. CDR3 loop: CASSSMGGRETQYF. The CDR3 region has the DNA TGTGCCAGCAGCTCAATGGGGGGCAGAGAGACCCAGTACTTC.

By sample fraction, this clone is medium-sized. CDR3 nucleotides: TGTGCCAGCAGCCGTGGGACTAGCGGAGTTTACGAGCAGTACTTC. Translation gives CASSRGTSGVYEQYF. The chain recombines TRBV7-3 with TRBJ2-7; 11 bases map to TRBD2. CDR1 is SGHTA and CDR2 is FQGTGA in the germline V gene. The V segment lost 5 bases and the J segment 4 bases; nucleotides outside the gene matches: 7. The CDR3 totals 15 residues. Supplemented by reference TRBV7-3 and TRBJ2-7, the full variable domain reads GAGVSQTPSNKVTEKGKYVELRCDPISGHTALYWYRQSLGQGPEFLIYFQGTGAADDSGLPNDRFFAVRPEGSVSTLKIQRTERGDSAVYLCASSRGTSGVYEQYFGPGTRLTVT.

This chain connects TRBV5-1 to TRBJ2-1, with 10 bases matching TRBD2. CDR1 and CDR2 (germline): SGHRS, YFSETQ. Trimming cost V 4 bases and J 4 bases; bases outside gene matches: 8. The CDR3 extends over 16 amino acids. The CDR3, as DNA: TGCGCCAGCAGCCCAACCGGACTAGCGGATTACAATGAGCAGTTCTTC. Its protein product is CASSPTGLADYNEQFF.

The chain is built from TRBV4-1 and TRBJ2-3; 12 bases are a match to TRBD2. In germline, CDR1 is MGHRA, CDR2 YSYEKL. Trimming at V came to 1 base and at J to 2 bases, leaving 7 bases not matched to a gene. The CDR3 loop spans 18 amino acids. CDR3 in amino acids: CASSQGSLAGGYTDTQYF. CDR3 coding DNA: TGCGCCAGCAGCCAAGGTTCACTAGCGGGGGGATACACAGATACGCAGTATTTT.

This rearrangement joins TRBV18 to TRBJ2-5; D possibly corresponds to TRBD2 (5 bases). CDR1 is KGHSH and CDR2 is LQKENI in the germline V gene. The V end lost 4 bases, the J end lost 5 bases, and 11 bases lay between the germline ends. This CDR3 spans 13 amino acids. The CDR3, as DNA: TGTGCCAGCTCACGGGGTTGGGAGGAGACCCAGTACTTC. It specifies CASSRGWEETQYF.

The CDR3 DNA follows: TGTGCCACCGCCAGGGACTATAGCAATCAGCCCCAGCATTTT. Translating gives CATARDYSNQPQHF. The chain employs TRBV15 and TRBJ1-5; maybe TRBD1 (5 bases). The CDR3 is 14 amino acids. V gave up 8 bases and J gave up 0 bases, with 11 bases separating them. In germline, CDR1 is LNHNV, CDR2 YYDKDF (reference sequence).

This chain joins TRBV29-1 and TRBJ2-6, with a weak D call TRBD1 (6 bases). CDR1 is SQVTM and CDR2 is ANQGSEA in the germline V gene. V dropped 2 bases and J dropped 4 bases, with 9 bases sitting between them. This CDR3 has 14 residues. CDR3 residues: CSVEQGSGANVLTF. CDR3 sequence (DNA): TGCAGCGTTGAACAGGGGTCCGGGGCCAACGTCCTGACTTTC.

The chain carries TRBV5-1 and TRBJ2-7, with D unclear. The V gene's germline CDR1 is SGHRS and CDR2 YFSETQ. The V and J ends lost 1 base and 0 bases respectively, with 8 bases between them. There are 14 residues in the CDR3. The CDR3 DNA sequence: TGCGCCAGCAGCTTGACCGTGAGCTCCTACGAGCAGTACTTC. The encoded protein is CASSLTVSSYEQYF. The whole variable domain, filled in from reference TRBV5-1 and TRBJ2-7, reads KAGVTQTPRYLIKTRGQQVTLSCSPISGHRSVSWYQQTPGQGLQFLFEYFSETQRNKGNFPGRFSGRQFSNSRSEMNVSTLELGDSALYLCASSLTVSSYEQYFGPGTRLTVT.

The chain recombines TRBV28 with TRBJ2-7; 7 bases are a match to TRBD1. The V and J ends lost 6 bases and 2 bases, in that order; junction bases with no gene match: 7. From germline, CDR1 is MDHEN and CDR2 SYDVKM. The CDR3 sequence is 14 residues long. The CDR3 loop is CASSYDRVAYEQYF. In nucleotides, the CDR3 is TGTGCCAGCAGCTACGACAGGGTGGCCTACGAGCAGTACTTC.

V and J are TRBV19 and TRBJ2-1; D is tentatively TRBD1 or TRBD2 (5 bases each). The CDR3 is made up of 14 amino acids. V lost 5 bases, J lost 3 bases, and 11 bases lay in between. Looked up from germline, CDR1 is LNHDA and CDR2 is SQIVND (reference sequence). For the CDR3, the DNA is TGTGCCAGTAGTGGGGACCTTTTCTACAATGAGCAGTTCTTC. Its translation is CASSGDLFYNEQFF.

This clone was seen more than once but under ten times. This chain joins TRBV27 and TRBJ2-7; 9 bases are a match to TRBD1. Germline V gives CDR1 MNHEY, CDR2 SMNVEV (reference sequence). The CDR3 covers 11 residues. J was trimmed by 5 bases and V by 8 bases; bases with no gene match: 1. The CDR3 protein is CASWDRDEQYF. CDR3 coding DNA: TGTGCCAGCTGGGACAGGGACGAGCAGTACTTC.